The clone carrying this T cell receptor (beta chain) was counted only a few times. Its antigen is unidentified. The CDR3 runs 15 residues. Losses at the gene ends were 1 base for V and 7 bases for J; bases not matched to a gene: 4. Germline V lookup: CDR1 GTSNPN, CDR2 SVGIG (reference sequence). The sample is drawn from a study of T cell clones after liver transplantation. About the study: Tolerance: complete withdrawal held at least one year, liver enzymes staying within twice normal. Study-wide findings and caveats: In most of the 8 subjects, circulating graft-donor-reactive CD4 TCRbeta sequences fell significantly after transplant.

Some clones are missing from TCRdb's copy, which holds only in-frame ones; the method was immunoSEQ multiplex PCR. Of tens of thousands of clones listed, about 64% were seen once; the top ten hold approximately 15%. This chain links TRBV30 with TRBJ1-6; 10 bases are a match to TRBD1. The source was CD4+ T cells from blood, collected before liver transplant. The receptor's source is a human donor who received a liver transplant. Here the CDR3 DNA reads TGTGCCTGGAGTGGAGGACAGGGGGAGAATTCACCCCTCCACTTT. The encoded protein is CAWSGGQGENSPLHF. The full variable domain, with the rest looked up from reference TRBV30 and TRBJ1-6, is SQTIHQWPATLVQPVGSPLSLECTVEGTSNPNLYWYRQAAGRGLQLLFYSVGIGQISSEVPQNLSASRPQDRQFILSSKKLLLSDSGFYLCAWSGGQGENSPLHFGNGTRLTVT.